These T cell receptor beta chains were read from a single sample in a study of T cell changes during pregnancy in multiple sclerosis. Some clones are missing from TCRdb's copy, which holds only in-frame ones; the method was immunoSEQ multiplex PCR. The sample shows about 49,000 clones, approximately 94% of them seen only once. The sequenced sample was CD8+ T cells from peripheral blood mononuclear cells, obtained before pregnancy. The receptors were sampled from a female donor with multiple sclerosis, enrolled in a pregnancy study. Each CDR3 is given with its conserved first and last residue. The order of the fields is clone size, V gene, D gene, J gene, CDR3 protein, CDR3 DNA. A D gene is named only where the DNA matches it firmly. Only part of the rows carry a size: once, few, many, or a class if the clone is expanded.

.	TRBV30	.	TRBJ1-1	CAWSVMSGAEAFF	TGTGCCTGGAGTGTAATGTCAGGGGCTGAAGCTTTCTTT
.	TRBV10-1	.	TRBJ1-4	CASSQLQEKGEKLFF	TGCGCCAGCAGCCAGCTACAGGAAAAGGGCGAAAAACTGTTTTTT
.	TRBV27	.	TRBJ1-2	CASSSGSNYGYTF	TGTGCCAGCAGTTCCGGGAGTAACTATGGCTACACCTTC
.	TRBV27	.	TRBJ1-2	CASSFQASTGYTF	TGTGCCAGCAGTTTTCAGGCCTCAACTGGCTACACCTTC
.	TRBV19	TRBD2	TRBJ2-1	CASSFLAGVNEQFF	TGTGCCAGTAGCTTCCTAGCGGGAGTTAATGAGCAGTTCTTC
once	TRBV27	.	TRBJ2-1	CASSPSYNEQFF	TGTGCCAGCAGCCCGAGTTACAATGAGCAGTTCTTC
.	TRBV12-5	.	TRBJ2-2	CASGLGTEYTGELFF	TGTGCTAGTGGTTTGGGGACAGAGTACACCGGGGAGCTGTTTTTT
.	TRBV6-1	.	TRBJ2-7	CASRPGQFYEQYF	TGTGCCAGCAGACCAGGACAGTTCTACGAGCAGTACTTC
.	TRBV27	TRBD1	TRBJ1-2	CASSLTGQGGYGYTF	TGTGCCAGCAGCCTCACCGGACAGGGAGGTTATGGCTACACCTTC
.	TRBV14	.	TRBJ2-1	CASSQNPRGSYNEQFF	TGTGCCAGCAGCCAAAACCCCAGAGGTTCCTACAATGAGCAGTTCTTC
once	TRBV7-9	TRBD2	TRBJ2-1	CASSSRTSGRGNEQFF	TGTGCCAGCAGCTCTAGGACTAGCGGGAGGGGGAATGAGCAGTTCTTC
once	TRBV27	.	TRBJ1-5	CASSLFRGSNQPQHF	TGTGCCAGCAGTTTGTTTCGGGGGAGCAATCAGCCCCAGCATTTT
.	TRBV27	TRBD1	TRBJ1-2	CASSSRTGWNYGYTF	TGTGCCAGCAGTTCGCGGACAGGGTGGAACTATGGCTACACCTTC
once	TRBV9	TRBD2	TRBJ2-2	CASGREEAYLGELFF	TGTGCCAGCGGGCGGGAGGAGGCTTATCTCGGGGAGCTGTTTTTT
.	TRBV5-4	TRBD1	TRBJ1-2	CASSPGQGAGGYTF	TGTGCCAGCAGCCCGGGACAGGGGGCAGGGGGCTACACCTTC
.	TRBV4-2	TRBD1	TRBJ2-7	CASSQERLGQGGVYEQYF	TGTGCCAGCAGCCAAGAGAGGCTAGGACAGGGTGGAGTGTACGAGCAGTACTTC
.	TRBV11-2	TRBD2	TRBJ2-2	CASRLGLAGGPKTGELFF	TGTGCCAGCAGGTTGGGACTAGCGGGAGGGCCGAAGACCGGGGAGCTGTTTTTT
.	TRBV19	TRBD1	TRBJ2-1	CASSIWTGDYNEQFF	TGTGCCAGTAGTATCTGGACAGGGGATTACAATGAGCAGTTCTTC
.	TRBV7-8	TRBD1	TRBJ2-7	CASSPRQGAYEQYF	TGTGCCAGCAGCCCCCGTCAGGGGGCCTACGAGCAGTACTTC
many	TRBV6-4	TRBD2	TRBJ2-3	CASSEAGGTDTQYF	TGTGCCAGCAGTGAAGCGGGAGGCACAGATACGCAGTATTTT
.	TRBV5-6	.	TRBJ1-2	CASSLVANRANYGYTF	TGTGCCAGCAGCTTGGTCGCCAACAGGGCTAACTATGGCTACACCTTC
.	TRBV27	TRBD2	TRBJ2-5	CASSAAGGRGETQYF	TGTGCCAGCAGTGCAGCGGGAGGACGGGGAGAGACCCAGTACTTC
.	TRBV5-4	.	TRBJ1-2	CASRSAGVYGYTF	TGTGCCAGCAGATCGGCAGGGGTCTATGGCTACACCTTC
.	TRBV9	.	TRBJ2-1	CASSVDGGSYNEQFF	TGTGCCAGCAGCGTAGACGGCGGGTCCTACAATGAGCAGTTCTTC
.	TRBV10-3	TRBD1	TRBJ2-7	CAIRQGALDEQYF	TGTGCCATCAGACAGGGGGCTTTGGACGAGCAGTACTTC
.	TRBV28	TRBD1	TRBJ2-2	CASSPGETGGFTGELFF	TGTGCCAGCAGTCCGGGCGAGACAGGGGGCTTCACCGGGGAGCTGTTTTTT
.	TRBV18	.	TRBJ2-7	CASSPPSVYEQYF	TGTGCCAGCTCACCACCGAGCGTTTACGAGCAGTACTTC
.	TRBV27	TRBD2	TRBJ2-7	CASSRLPSGRERYEQYF	TGTGCCAGCAGCCGTCTACCCTCTGGGCGGGAGAGGTACGAGCAGTACTTC
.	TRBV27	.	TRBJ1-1	CASSLQGLPEAFF	TGTGCCAGCAGTCTTCAGGGGTTACCTGAAGCTTTCTTT
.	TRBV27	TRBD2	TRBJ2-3	CASSTLTSGDTGADTQYF	TGTGCCAGCAGTACCTTGACTAGCGGGGATACTGGGGCAGATACGCAGTATTTT
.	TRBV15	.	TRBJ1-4	CATSTPSVGDEKLFF	TGTGCCACCAGCACTCCGAGCGTGGGTGATGAAAAACTGTTTTTT
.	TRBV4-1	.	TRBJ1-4	CASSQDWAGREKLFF	TGCGCCAGCAGCCAAGACTGGGCAGGGCGGGAAAAACTGTTTTTT
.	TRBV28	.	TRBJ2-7	CASSLGRTYEQYF	TGTGCCAGCAGTTTGGGCAGGACCTACGAGCAGTACTTC
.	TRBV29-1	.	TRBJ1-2	CSVESPDGYTF	TGCAGCGTTGAATCCCCCGATGGCTACACCTTC
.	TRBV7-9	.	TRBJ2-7	CASSPPGVAYEQYF	TGTGCCAGCAGCCCACCGGGAGTCGCCTACGAGCAGTACTTC
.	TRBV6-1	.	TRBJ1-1	CATVTENTEAFF	TGTGCCACAGTGACAGAGAACACTGAAGCTTTCTTT
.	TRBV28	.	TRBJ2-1	CASTSGLGNEQFF	TGTGCCAGCACCTCGGGACTCGGCAATGAGCAGTTCTTC
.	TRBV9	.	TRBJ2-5	CASSGRLDQETQYF	TGTGCCAGCAGCGGGCGGCTAGATCAAGAGACCCAGTACTTC
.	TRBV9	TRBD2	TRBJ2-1	CASSVGLADGQFF	TGTGCCAGCAGCGTGGGACTAGCGGACGGGCAGTTCTTC
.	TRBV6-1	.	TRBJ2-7	CASTWTGSSYEQYF	TGTGCCAGCACTTGGACTGGAAGCTCCTACGAGCAGTACTTC
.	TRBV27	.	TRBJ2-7	CASSSRGASEQYF	TGTGCCAGCAGTTCACGGGGGGCCTCCGAGCAGTACTTC
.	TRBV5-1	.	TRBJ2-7	CASSSDNPYEQYF	TGCGCCAGCAGCAGTGACAACCCCTACGAGCAGTACTTC
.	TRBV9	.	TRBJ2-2	CASSVAVVTGELFF	TGTGCCAGCAGCGTAGCCGTTGTAACCGGGGAGCTGTTTTTT
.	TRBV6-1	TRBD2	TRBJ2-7	CASSEGVGDSGMYEQYF	TGTGCCAGCAGTGAAGGGGTGGGGGATAGCGGGATGTACGAGCAGTACTTC
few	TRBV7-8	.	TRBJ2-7	CASSSQQGQQYF	TGTGCCAGCAGCTCGCAACAGGGACAACAGTACTTC
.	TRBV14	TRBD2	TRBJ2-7	CASSRGGLTPYEQYF	TGTGCCAGCAGCCGGGGAGGGTTGACCCCTTACGAGCAGTACTTC
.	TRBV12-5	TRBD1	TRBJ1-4	CASGTHRGYEKLFF	TGTGCTAGTGGTACTCACAGGGGGTATGAAAAACTGTTTTTT
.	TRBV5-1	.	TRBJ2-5	CASSSGPVETQYF	TGCGCCAGCAGTTCAGGGCCGGTAGAGACCCAGTACTTC
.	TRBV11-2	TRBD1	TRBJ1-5	CASSWTGGSNQPQHF	TGTGCCAGCAGCTGGACAGGGGGGAGCAATCAGCCCCAGCATTTT
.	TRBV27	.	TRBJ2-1	CASSWDFSSYNEQFF	TGTGCCAGCAGTTGGGACTTCAGCTCCTACAATGAGCAGTTCTTC
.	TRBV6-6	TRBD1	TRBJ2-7	CASSYRDRYFEQYF	TGTGCCAGCAGTTACCGGGACAGGTACTTCGAGCAGTACTTC
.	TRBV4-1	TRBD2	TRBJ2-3	CASSQILRVSGATDTQYF	TGCGCCAGCAGCCAGATCCTGAGGGTTAGCGGGGCCACAGATACGCAGTATTTT
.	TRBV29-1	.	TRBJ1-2	CSVEELYGYTF	TGCAGCGTTGAAGAACTTTATGGCTACACCTTC